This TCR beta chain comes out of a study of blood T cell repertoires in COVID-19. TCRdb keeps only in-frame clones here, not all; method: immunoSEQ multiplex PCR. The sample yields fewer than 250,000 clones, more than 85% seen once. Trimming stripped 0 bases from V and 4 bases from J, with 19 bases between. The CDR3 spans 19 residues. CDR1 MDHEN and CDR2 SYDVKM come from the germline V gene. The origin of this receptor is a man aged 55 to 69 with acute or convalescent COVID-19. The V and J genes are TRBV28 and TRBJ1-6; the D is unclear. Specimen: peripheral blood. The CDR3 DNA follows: TGTGCCAGCAGTTTATGGGGCAGGCCTCACGGGGTTTATAATTCACCCCTCCACTTT. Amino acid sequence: CASSLWGRPHGVYNSPLHF. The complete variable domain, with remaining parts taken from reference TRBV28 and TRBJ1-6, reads DVKVTQSSRYLVKRTGEKVFLECVQDMDHENMFWYRQDPGLGLRLIYFSYDVKMKEKGDIPEGYSVSREKKERFSLILESASTNQTSMYLCASSLWGRPHGVYNSPLHFGNGTRLTVT.